Listed here are 32 T cell receptor beta chains from one sample, sequenced in a study of blood T cells in healthy people across ages. With a J-beta primer mix and a sample-barcoded 5' primer, a second PCR ran about 7 to 12 cycles. TCRdb processed the 5' RACE reads anew with MiXCR; each CDR3 protein has one entry. The repertoire includes about 1.4 million distinct CDR3 sequences, approximately 59% of them detected once, and about 6.3% sits in the top ten. The sample was blood. These receptors came from a man aged 18 to 29 in good health.

This chain uses TRBV6-2 or TRBV6-3 with TRBJ2-1; 7 positions match TRBD1. Germline trimming cut 7 bases from V and 7 bases from J; bases unmatched to any gene: 13. The CDR3 runs to 15 residues. CDR1 is MNHEY and CDR2 is SVGEGT in the germline V gene. CDR3 in DNA: TGTGCCAGCAAACCACAGGGGTATCGCGAGAATGAGCAGTTCTTC. The encoded protein is CASKPQGYRENEQFF.

The rearrangement links TRBV4-1 to TRBJ1-2, with 11 bases fitting TRBD1. Germline V lookup: CDR1 MGHRA, CDR2 YSYEKL. The ends lost 8 bases at V and 3 bases at J; junction bases unmatched: 8. The CDR3 extends over 15 amino acids. The CDR3 DNA reads TGCGCCAGCCAAGGACAGGGGGCTTCAGACTATGGCTACACCTTC. Translation: CASQGQGASDYGYTF.

This chain links TRBV20-1 with TRBJ2-7; D gene ambiguous. The CDR3 is 14 amino acids. Germline V gene data show CDR1 as DFQATT and CDR2 as SNEGSKA (reference sequence). The ends were cut back, 0 bases at V and 0 bases at J, with 9 bases in the middle. Written as DNA, the CDR3 is TGCAGTGCTAGAGATAGACACAACTCCTACGAGCAGTACTTC. It encodes CSARDRHNSYEQYF.

The J gene is TRBJ1-1, the V gene TRBV7-9; 7 positions match TRBD1. The CDR3 contains 14 residues. V was pared by 1 base and J by 4 bases, with 3 bases of the junction left unmatched. Germline V gene lookup returns CDR1 SEHNR and CDR2 FQNEAQ (reference sequence). The CDR3 sequence is CASSLDTGATEAFF. The DNA of the CDR3 is TGTGCCAGCAGCTTAGATACAGGGGCCACTGAAGCTTTCTTT.

This chain links TRBV4-1 with TRBJ1-1; D is perhaps TRBD1 (5 bases). The CDR3 has 16 residues. Germline-derived CDR1 and CDR2 are MGHRA and YSYEKL. The V end was cut by 0 bases, the J end by 0 bases, with 11 bases between. CDR3 sequence (DNA): TGCGCCAGCAGCCAAGATGACAACAGGTTGAACACTGAAGCTTTCTTT. Protein sequence: CASSQDDNRLNTEAFF.

This clonotype was found once. This rearrangement joins TRBV7-9 to TRBJ1-2; tentatively, D is TRBD1 (5 bases). CDR1 is SEHNR and CDR2 is FQNEAQ in the germline V gene (reference sequence). This CDR3 is 15 amino acids long. The V and J ends lost 5 bases and 4 bases respectively, with 17 bases between them. CDR3 sequence reads: CASSPDGGGFYGYTF. The CDR3 DNA follows: TGTGCCAGCAGCCCCGACGGCGGGGGTTTCTATGGCTACACCTTC.

The genes are TRBV6-1 and TRBJ1-4, with D unclear. Trimming stripped 7 bases from V and 4 bases from J, with 13 bases between. Germline CDR1 reads MNHNS; CDR2 reads SASEGT. The length of the CDR3 is 14 residues. The CDR3 sequence: CASTRRSFNEKLFF. The CDR3, as DNA: TGTGCCAGCACCCGGCGCTCATTTAATGAAAAACTGTTTTTT.

The V gene is TRBV5-1, the J gene TRBJ2-6; D remains ambiguous. Trimming removed 0 bases from V and 1 base from J, with 8 bases in between. The CDR3 extends over 16 amino acids. Germline V gene lookup returns CDR1 SGHRS and CDR2 YFSETQ. As DNA, the CDR3 is TGCGCCAGCAGCTTGGCGGCGGAGTCTGGGGCCAACGTCCTGACTTTC. Translation gives CASSLAAESGANVLTF.

For this clonotype: A much larger clone differs from this one at a single base, so this may be a read error. This chain links TRBV20-1 with TRBJ2-3, with TRBD2 as a possible D gene (5 bases). Germline values: CDR1 DFQATT, CDR2 SNEGSKA (reference sequence). This CDR3 has 15 amino acids. DNA of the CDR3: TGCAGTACTAGTTGGGGTGGGTTCGACACAGATACGCAGTATTTT. It specifies CSTSWGGFDTDTQYF.

There are a few counts of this clonotype. The V gene is TRBV4-3, the J gene TRBJ2-3, with TRBD2 identical over 9 bases. The length of the CDR3 is 15 residues. With 1 base clipped from V and 7 bases from J, the junction kept 6 bases outside the gene matches. CDR1 LGHNA and CDR2 YSLEER come from the germline V gene. CDR3 loop: CASSQGIAGEHTQYF. CDR3 sequence (DNA): TGCGCCAGCAGCCAAGGGATAGCGGGGGAACATACGCAGTATTTT.

The chain is built from TRBV6-1 and TRBJ1-1, with TRBD1 as a possible D gene (5 bases). Germline V gene data show CDR1 as MNHNS and CDR2 as SASEGT. Trimming took off 8 bases at V and 1 base at J, with 14 bases between the two ends. This CDR3 has 14 amino acids. CDR3 DNA: TGTGCCAGCTCGTTCAGGGCGGAGAACACTGAAGCTTTCTTT. Residues: CASSFRAENTEAFF.

This chain joins TRBV6-5 and TRBJ1-4; 9 bases line up with TRBD1. Losses at the gene ends were 0 bases for V and 8 bases for J; bases not matched to a gene: 1. Germline CDR1 MNHEY, CDR2 SVGAGI. The CDR3 covers 14 residues. The CDR3 DNA sequence: TGTGCCAGCAGTTACTCCACAGGGGGCGAAAAACTGTTTTTT. Residues: CASSYSTGGEKLFF.

Details on this clonotype: It may be a read error: a sequence one base away is much more abundant. No DNA is shown, since the ends of the CDR3 on it are uncertain; the CDR3 is the one TCRdb lists. V and J are TRBV12-3 or TRBV12-4 and TRBJ2-1. The CDR3 spans 11 residues, counting both ends. The chain's CDR3 is CASSFGSGQFF.

V gene TRBV29-1 combines with J gene TRBJ2-1, with 9 bases lining up with TRBD2. The CDR3 spans 15 residues. Unmatched junction bases numbered 8, after V lost 4 bases and J lost 4 bases. CDR1 and CDR2 from the germline V gene are SQVTM and ANQGSEA. For the CDR3, the DNA is TGCAGCGTTGTCGTACGACTAGCGGAATACAATGAGCAGTTCTTC. Translation gives CSVVVRLAEYNEQFF.

This clonotype was observed a few times. V usage is TRBV18 and J usage is TRBJ1-2; D unclear. With 3 bases removed from V and 2 bases from J, the gap between germline ends came to 10 bases. This CDR3 contains 14 residues. Per germline, CDR1 KGHSH and CDR2 LQKENI. The CDR3 bases are TGTGCCAGCTCACCTTGGCAGTACAACTATGGCTACACCTTC. Protein: CASSPWQYNYGYTF.

This clonotype showed up just a few times. The V and J genes are TRBV5-1 and TRBJ2-3, with D hard to call. The CDR3 sequence is 14 residues long. The V end was cut by 1 base, the J end by 6 bases, with 12 bases between. Germline V lookup: CDR1 SGHRS, CDR2 YFSETQ. CDR3 nucleotide sequence: TGCGCCAGCAGCTTGATCGGGCAGCAGGATACGCAGTATTTT. Protein sequence: CASSLIGQQDTQYF.

The CDR3 DNA is TGTGCCAGCAGTCGGAGGGTCGCGGGCTCCTACAATGAGCAGTACTTC. It yields the protein CASSRRVAGSYNEQYF. The V and J genes are TRBV12-3 or TRBV12-4 and TRBJ2-7; D might be TRBD2 (6 bases). There are 16 residues in the CDR3. Deletions cut 5 bases from V and 7 bases from J, with 24 bases between.

This chain uses TRBV7-2 with TRBJ1-2; D unclear. V was cut by 3 bases and J by 5 bases, with 13 bases left in between. This CDR3 region has 14 residues. Germline V CDR1 and CDR2: SGHTA, FQGNSA. The chain's CDR3 is CASSFNSVRYGYTF. The CDR3 nucleotides read TGTGCCAGCAGCTTTAACTCCGTGCGGTATGGCTACACCTTC.

The V gene is TRBV24-1, the J gene TRBJ2-7; 7 bases are a match to TRBD1. The length of the CDR3 is 14 residues. Looked up from germline, CDR1 is KGHDR and CDR2 is SFDVKD. V trimming: 2 bases; J trimming: 5 bases; junction bases outside the gene matches: 5. CDR3 amino acids: CATSDSTGSDEQYF. The CDR3 nucleotides read TGTGCCACCAGTGATTCGACAGGGTCGGACGAGCAGTACTTC.

V gene TRBV5-1 combines with J gene TRBJ1-1; perhaps TRBD1 as D (5 bases). Germline assignment: CDR1 SGHRS and CDR2 YFSETQ. Trimming cost V 8 bases and J 6 bases, with 20 bases left between them. The CDR3 spans 14 residues. The CDR3 reads CASRPYQGGPEAFF. In DNA form, the CDR3 reads TGCGCCAGTAGACCATACCAGGGAGGGCCTGAAGCTTTCTTT.

This clonotype was observed once. The chain is built from TRBV2 and TRBJ2-6; maybe TRBD1 (7 bases). The length of the CDR3 is 16 residues. In germline, CDR1 is SNHLY, CDR2 FYNNEI. Trimming shortened V by 3 bases and J by 2 bases, and 11 bases separated the two germline ends. The CDR3 reads CASSDPGGTGANVLTF. As DNA, the CDR3 is TGTGCCAGCAGTGATCCAGGGGGGACTGGGGCCAACGTCCTGACTTTC.

The chain combines TRBV15 with TRBJ2-7; the match to TRBD1 covers 11 bases. TRBJ2-5 explains the end of the DNA better; the J call may be wrong. CDR3 length: 15 amino acids. The germline gives CDR1 LNHNV, CDR2 YYDKDF (reference sequence). The CDR3 region has the DNA TGTGCCACCAGCGTCGGGACAGGGGGTTCGGAGACCCAGTACTTC. Amino acids: CATSVGTGGSETQYF.

The chain has TRBV27 and TRBJ2-5; a weak D match, TRBD1 (6 bases). There are 14 residues in the CDR3. CDR1 and CDR2 from the germline V gene are MNHEY and SMNVEV (reference sequence). V was trimmed by 6 bases and J by 2 bases, leaving 13 bases between them. The CDR3 DNA reads as TGTGCCAGCAGCCATAGGACAGCTCAAGAGACCCAGTACTTC. Amino acids: CASSHRTAQETQYF.

The chain has TRBV7-6 and TRBJ2-6, with D possibly being TRBD2 (6 bases). Germline CDR1 and CDR2: SGHVS and FNYEAQ. The germline V and J ends were trimmed by 2 bases and 4 bases, with 18 bases remaining between them. This CDR3 spans 18 amino acids. CDR3 sequence reads: CASSLSGALSAGANVLTF. The CDR3 DNA sequence: TGTGCCAGCAGCTTATCGGGAGCCCTCAGCGCGGGGGCCAACGTCCTGACTTTC.

V is TRBV10-1 and J is TRBJ2-1; D is perhaps TRBD2 (5 bases). The CDR3 extends over 14 amino acids. Trimming left V 2 bases short and J 5 bases short, with 10 bases between. The germline CDR1 and CDR2 sequences are WNHNN and SYGVQD (reference sequence). The CDR3 nucleotides read TGCGCCAGCAGTGAGGGACTGCCCCACAATGAGCAGTTCTTC. It translates to CASSEGLPHNEQFF.

V gene TRBV12-3 or TRBV12-4 combines with J gene TRBJ1-4, with D unresolved. This CDR3 region has 14 residues. Trimming removed 1 base from V and 4 bases from J, with 7 bases in between. CDR3 nucleotides: TGTGCCAGCAGTTTAGGGCAGCTTAATGAAAAACTGTTTTTT. Translation gives CASSLGQLNEKLFF.

About this clonotype: Germline and junction disagree at one end, which may indicate a read error. V usage is TRBV20-1 and J usage is TRBJ2-3, with D perhaps assigned TRBD1 or TRBD2 (5 bases each). The V gene's germline CDR1 is DFQATT and CDR2 SNEGSKA (reference sequence). The CDR3 length is 14 residues. CDR3 nucleotide sequence: TGCAGTGCGAGAGAGACACGCCGGGACGGAGCGCAGTATTTT. This translates into CSARETRRDGAQYF.

The table lists this clonotype with a few counts. V is TRBV10-3 and J is TRBJ2-1; D is ambiguous. Trimming removed 3 bases at V and 4 bases at J, with 13 bases between. Looked up from germline, CDR1 is ENHRY and CDR2 is SYGVKD. This CDR3 is built from 15 residues. CDR3 coding DNA: TGTGCCATCAGTGAAGGAACTTATATTTACAATGAGCAGTTCTTC. It specifies CAISEGTYIYNEQFF.

The table lists this clonotype with a few counts. This chain links TRBV4-1 with TRBJ2-7; 7 nucleotides align to TRBD2. This CDR3 is 15 amino acids long. The V segment lost 0 bases and the J segment 3 bases; nucleotides outside the gene matches: 5. CDR1 and CDR2 (germline): MGHRA, YSYEKL. This chain's CDR3 is CASSQDALANYEQYF. The CDR3 nucleotides are TGCGCCAGCAGCCAAGATGCACTAGCGAACTACGAGCAGTACTTC.

In its sample, this clonotype was seen a few times. The rearrangement joins TRBV12-3 or TRBV12-4 to TRBJ1-6; D is uncertain. This CDR3 has 11 amino acids. Trimming removed 6 bases at V and 11 bases at J, with 8 bases between. The CDR3 loop is CASSDPTPLHF. The CDR3 DNA sequence: TGTGCCAGCAGCGATCCAACACCCCTCCACTTT.

The gene calls are TRBV12-3 or TRBV12-4 and TRBJ1-1; D is undetermined. The CDR3 has 14 residues. V dropped 1 base and J dropped 4 bases, with 10 bases sitting between them. CDR3 in amino acids: CASSLGPGTTEAFF. The DNA of the CDR3 is TGTGCCAGCAGTTTAGGGCCAGGAACCACTGAAGCTTTCTTT.

To note about this clonotype: At one boundary the junction diverges from the germline segment, which might be a read error. The genes are TRBV2 and TRBJ1-1; D is unresolved. The CDR3 is 14 residues long. Germline V gene sequence: CDR1 SNHLY, CDR2 FYNNEI. CDR3: CASREERMNTEAFF. The CDR3 DNA reads as TGTGCCAGCAGGGAAGAACGGATGAACACTGAAGCTTTCTTT.